These 30 T cell receptor beta chains were all obtained from the same sample, sequenced in a study of blood T cell repertoires in COVID-19. Produced via immunoSEQ multiplex PCR; TCRdb's table is partial and in-frame only. Of around 400,000 clones listed, more than 70% are singletons. The sequencing sample was made of peripheral blood. These receptors were taken from a man aged 40-49 years with acute or convalescent COVID-19.

The chain is built from TRBV20-1 and TRBJ2-7; the D is unclear. The CDR3 runs 11 residues. The germline V and J ends were trimmed by 1 base and 5 bases, with 6 bases remaining between them. Germline CDR1 and CDR2: DFQATT and SNEGSKA (reference sequence). In DNA, the CDR3 is TGCAGTGCTAGAGGGCAGGACGAGCAGTACTTC. Protein product: CSARGQDEQYF.

The CDR3 is CAWRRGLGAGNTIYF. For the CDR3, the DNA is TGTGCCTGGAGAAGGGGGCTAGGCGCTGGAAACACCATATATTTT. The chain joins TRBV30 to TRBJ1-3; 7 bases fit TRBD1. The CDR3 is 15 amino acids. V shed 3 bases and J 2 bases; nucleotides not matched to a gene: 7. Germline V gene sequence: CDR1 GTSNPN, CDR2 SVGIG (reference sequence).

The chain links TRBV5-5 to TRBJ1-5, with D hard to call. The germline gives CDR1 SGHKS, CDR2 YYEKEE (reference sequence). The CDR3 length is 16 residues. V lost 0 bases to trimming and J lost 0 bases, with 10 bases between them. CDR3 sequence: CASSLGVLNSNQPQHF. The DNA for the CDR3 is TGTGCCAGCAGCTTGGGAGTCCTGAATAGCAATCAGCCCCAGCATTTT.

The genes are TRBV2 and TRBJ1-5; TRBD1 matches 8 bases. The ends lost 8 bases at V and 4 bases at J; junction bases unmatched: 1. The CDR3 is 12 amino acids. Germline V gives CDR1 SNHLY, CDR2 FYNNEI. Written as DNA, the CDR3 is TGTGCCAGCCGGACAGGGAATCAGCCCCAGCATTTT. Encoded protein: CASRTGNQPQHF.

J is TRBJ2-7 and V is TRBV27; D may be TRBD2 (6 bases). The CDR3 sequence is 14 residues long. V lost 0 bases, J lost 4 bases, and 10 bases lay in between. The germline V gene encodes CDR1 MNHEY and CDR2 SMNVEV (reference sequence). The CDR3 DNA reads as TGTGCCAGCAGTTTATCGGATAGCGGTTACGAGCAGTACTTC. Translation gives CASSLSDSGYEQYF.

This chain connects TRBV6-6 to TRBJ1-4, with TRBD1 identical over 9 bases. Germline lookup yields CDR1 MNHNY and CDR2 SVGAGI (reference sequence). The ends lost 5 bases at V and 7 bases at J; junction bases unmatched: 8. The length of the CDR3 is 15 residues. The CDR3 loop is CASSGGGQGREKLFF. In DNA form, the CDR3 reads TGTGCCAGCAGTGGAGGGGGACAGGGACGTGAAAAACTGTTTTTT.

This clone was seen once. The V call is TRBV27, the J call TRBJ2-7; possibly TRBD1 for D (5 bases). The V gene's germline CDR1 is MNHEY and CDR2 SMNVEV (reference sequence). The germline V and J ends were trimmed by 3 bases and 7 bases, with 16 bases remaining between them. The CDR3 loop spans 14 amino acids. The CDR3 DNA reads as TGTGCCAGCAGTTTGGCGGCAGGGTCTTGGGAGCAGTACTTC. Translated, it gives CASSLAAGSWEQYF.

V is TRBV5-4 and J is TRBJ2-3; weak D call: TRBD1 (5 bases). This CDR3 comprises 14 residues. Germline V gene data show CDR1 as SGHNT and CDR2 as YYREEE (reference sequence). The ends were cut back, 4 bases at V and 2 bases at J, with 11 bases in the middle. CDR3 loop: CASSRAGLTDTQYF. The CDR3 DNA follows: TGTGCCAGCAGCCGGGCAGGGCTCACAGATACGCAGTATTTT.

This chain joins TRBV19 and TRBJ1-6, with unresolved D. V was pared by 3 bases and J by 8 bases, with 8 bases between. Germline values: CDR1 LNHDA, CDR2 SQIVND (reference sequence). This CDR3 spans 13 amino acids. The CDR3 sequence: CASSISTDSPLHF. Here the CDR3 DNA reads TGTGCCAGTAGTATCTCTACCGATTCACCCCTCCACTTT.

The chain recombines TRBV7-8 with TRBJ2-5; D gene unclear. Trimming took off 6 bases at V and 5 bases at J, with 13 bases between the two ends. Germline lookup yields CDR1 SGHVS and CDR2 FQNEAQ. The CDR3 runs to 13 residues. CDR3: CASRPLLEETQYF. CDR3 DNA: TGTGCCAGCAGGCCGTTGTTAGAGGAGACCCAGTACTTC.

The chain is built from TRBV9 and TRBJ1-2; 11 bases align to TRBD1. Germline CDR1 is SGDLS and CDR2 is YYNGEE. The CDR3 contains 20 residues. J gave up 6 bases and V 1 base, and 20 bases lay outside the gene matches. The DNA of the CDR3 is TGTGCCAGCAGCGTAAAATCCTCAGGACAGGGGGCCTCTAATGGACATGGCTACACCTTC. Translation: CASSVKSSGQGASNGHGYTF.

CDR3: CASIPGTGQTIDAFF. CDR3 DNA: TGTGCCAGCATCCCCGGGACAGGGCAGACGATCGACGCTTTCTTT. The chain couples TRBV6-2 or TRBV6-3 to TRBJ1-1; 9 positions match TRBD1. The CDR3 extends over 15 amino acids. Germline CDR1 and CDR2: MNHEY and SVGEGT. V lost 7 bases and J lost 11; bases outside the gene matches: 17.

The gene calls are TRBV5-4 and TRBJ1-2, with D possibly TRBD1 on 5 matching bases. The CDR3 consists of 14 residues. Germline V lookup: CDR1 SGHNT, CDR2 YYREEE (reference sequence). The V end was cut by 4 bases, the J end by 8 bases, with 18 bases between. CDR3 loop: CASSPFPGAGGYTF. CDR3 nucleotides: TGTGCCAGCAGCCCTTTCCCCGGGGCGGGAGGCTACACCTTC.

Here the CDR3 DNA reads TGTGCCACCAGCAGATTAACGACAGGGGGAGGTGAAGCTTTCTTT. Amino acids: CATSRLTTGGGEAFF. This chain connects TRBV15 to TRBJ1-1; 9 nucleotides match TRBD1. Trimming removed 2 bases from V and 7 bases from J; junction bases left unmatched: 8. The V gene's germline CDR1 is LNHNV and CDR2 YYDKDF (reference sequence). The length of the CDR3 is 15 residues.

The chain is built from TRBV7-6 and TRBJ2-7, with D tentatively TRBD1 (5 bases). The CDR3 totals 13 residues. Germline V gene lookup returns CDR1 SGHVS and CDR2 FNYEAQ. Trimming left V 1 base short and J 4 bases short, with 8 bases between. The CDR3 nucleotides are TGTGCCAGCAGCTTAGGAGACAGATACGAGCAGTACTTC. It encodes CASSLGDRYEQYF.

The chain links TRBV21-1 to TRBJ1-6. TRBV21-1 is noted as a pseudogene. This CDR3 comprises 11 residues. The CDR3 DNA follows: TGTGCCAGCAGCAAAGTATTCCCCCTCCACTTT. Its protein is CASSKVFPLHF.

This rearrangement joins TRBV27 to TRBJ2-2; tentatively, D is TRBD1 (6 bases). The V end was cut by 4 bases, the J end by 5 bases, with 11 bases between. Germline V gene lookup returns CDR1 MNHEY and CDR2 SMNVEV (reference sequence). This CDR3 contains 14 residues. The DNA of the CDR3 is TGTGCCAGCAGTTACCACAGGGAAACCGGGGAGCTGTTTTTT. As protein: CASSYHRETGELFF.

The chain has TRBV2 and TRBJ2-7; D call uncertain. Germline V gene data show CDR1 as SNHLY and CDR2 as FYNNEI. V shed 3 bases and J shed 0 bases, with 9 bases lying between them. The CDR3 totals 14 residues. CDR3 DNA sequence: TGTGCCAGCAGTGAGGAACAGAGCTCCTACGAGCAGTACTTC. This gives the protein CASSEEQSSYEQYF.

This chain links TRBV9 with TRBJ1-5; D gene uncertain. Germline-derived CDR1 and CDR2 are SGDLS and YYNGEE. V dropped 3 bases and J dropped 9 bases, with 22 bases sitting between them. This CDR3 is built from 16 residues. The CDR3 sequence is CASSEGGLNAGGPQHF. The CDR3 DNA sequence: TGTGCCAGCAGCGAGGGCGGACTTAATGCGGGTGGGCCCCAGCATTTT.

The genes are TRBV28 and TRBJ1-2, with 9 bases aligning to TRBD1. The germline V gene has CDR1 MDHEN and CDR2 SYDVKM. This CDR3 is 19 amino acids long. The ends lost 4 bases at V and 1 base at J; junction bases unmatched: 16. The CDR3, as DNA: TGTGCCAGCAGTTCTCCGTTCGAGACAGGGGGTTTCAATAACTATGGCTACACCTTC. This gives the protein CASSSPFETGGFNNYGYTF.

The genes are TRBV7-9 and TRBJ2-1, with D hard to call. Germline CDR1 reads SEHNR; CDR2 reads FQNEAQ (reference sequence). V dropped 3 bases and J dropped 3 bases, with 15 bases sitting between them. The length of the CDR3 is 16 residues. The chain's CDR3 is CASSFRGALHYNEQFF. CDR3 nucleotide sequence: TGTGCCAGCAGCTTCCGCGGAGCACTACACTACAATGAGCAGTTCTTC.

CDR3 DNA sequence: TGTGCCAGCAGTTACTCAATTCAGGGGTACCCAGATACGCAGTATTTT. It encodes CASSYSIQGYPDTQYF. This chain joins TRBV6-6 and TRBJ2-3; tentatively, D is TRBD1 (6 bases). The CDR3 is 16 amino acids. The V gene's germline CDR1 is MNHNY and CDR2 SVGAGI (reference sequence). V lost 0 bases to trimming and J lost 4 bases, with 14 bases between them.

The rearrangement uses TRBV19 and TRBJ1-1; 7 bases line up with TRBD1. The CDR3 loop spans 13 amino acids. The trim removed 10 bases at V and 1 base at J, leaving 6 bases unmatched. The V gene's germline CDR1 is LNHDA and CDR2 SQIVND (reference sequence). The CDR3 DNA reads as TGTGCCACTCATGACAGGGCGAACACTGAAGCTTTCTTT. Protein sequence: CATHDRANTEAFF.

The rearrangement links TRBV3-1 (or the pseudogene TRBV3-2) to TRBJ1-3; D not resolved. The germline gives CDR1 LGHDT, CDR2 YNNKEL (reference sequence). Deletions cut 1 base from V and 0 bases from J, with 10 bases between. The CDR3 runs to 16 residues. CDR3 region: CASSQAAVSSGNTIYF. The DNA for the CDR3 is TGTGCCAGCAGCCAAGCGGCGGTAAGCTCTGGAAACACCATATATTTT.

The chain couples TRBV5-4 to TRBJ2-1; 7 nucleotides match TRBD1. J gave up 12 bases and V 0 bases, and 12 bases lay outside the gene matches. The CDR3 has 15 amino acids. From germline, CDR1 is SGHNT and CDR2 YYREEE (reference sequence). This CDR3 reads CASSLEGAGSNGQFF. The CDR3 DNA reads as TGTGCCAGCAGCTTGGAGGGGGCAGGGTCAAACGGGCAGTTCTTC.

The chain is built from TRBV3-1 (or the pseudogene TRBV3-2) and TRBJ2-1, with 7 bases identical to TRBD2. With V trimmed by 5 bases and J by 0 bases, 16 bases remained unmatched. CDR3 length: 19 residues. Germline CDR1 LGHDT, CDR2 YNNKEL (reference sequence). CDR3 coding DNA: TGTGCCAGCAGCGGAGGAACCGCTCCGGGACTAAGCTCCTACAATGAGCAGTTCTTC. It encodes CASSGGTAPGLSSYNEQFF.

CDR3 sequence reads: CASSAFNEQFF. CDR3 DNA: TGTGCCAGCAGTGCCTTCAATGAGCAGTTCTTC. The rearrangement joins TRBV25-1 to TRBJ2-1, with D hard to call. The germline gives CDR1 MGHDK, CDR2 SYGVNS. This CDR3 is built from 11 residues. Trimming cost V 4 bases and J 6 bases, with 4 bases left between them.

This clone was detected once. The chain carries TRBV29-1 and TRBJ2-3, with TRBD1 matching 8 bases. J gave up 2 bases and V 1 base, and 5 bases lay outside the gene matches. The CDR3 is 15 amino acids. Germline V gene lookup returns CDR1 SQVTM and CDR2 ANQGSEA. The CDR3 nucleotides read TGCAGCGTTGAAGGAGGCAGGGGGCTCACAGATACGCAGTATTTT. Amino acid sequence: CSVEGGRGLTDTQYF.

V and J are TRBV7-3 and TRBJ2-1; D might be TRBD1 (6 bases). The CDR3 is made up of 14 amino acids. Per the germline V gene, CDR1 is SGHTA and CDR2 is FQGTGA. V was shortened by 2 bases and J by 9 bases, with 14 bases between the two germline ends. CDR3 DNA: TGTGCCAGCAGCTTATTGGGGGCTAGTGGTGAGCAGTTCTTC. Its protein product is CASSLLGASGEQFF.

V and J are TRBV29-1 and TRBJ1-2; TRBD1 might be the D (6 bases). Trimming cost V 7 bases and J 2 bases, with 11 bases left between them. The germline CDR1 and CDR2 sequences are SQVTM and ANQGSEA. This CDR3 is 12 amino acids long. The CDR3 coding sequence is TGCAGCGCAGCGGACAGAAACTATGGCTACACCTTC. It is translated as CSAADRNYGYTF.